This T cell receptor (beta chain) was identified in a study of T cells after yellow fever vaccination. Whole-study results and caveats: Post-booster repertoires again held most primary-vaccination clones (about 95% CD4, roughly 89% CD8). A minor fraction of clonotypes spanned both CD4 and CD8 compartments.

The CDR3 consists of 14 residues. V shed 2 bases and J shed 4 bases, with 12 bases lying between them. Germline CDR1 and CDR2: SGHVS and FQNEAQ. This clonotype showed up many times. The antigen is unknown. A process of 5'RACE template switching, which added a universal primer site and UMIs, was used to make TCR cDNA. TCRdb reprocessed the 5' RACE reads with MiXCR, giving one entry per CDR3 protein. The repertoire includes 300,000 to 350,000 distinct CDR3 sequences, 3% to 4.5% of them detected once, and roughly 24% sits in the top ten. The sequencing here drew on PBMCs, taken 5 days after the yellow fever booster vaccination. The gene calls are TRBV7-8 and TRBJ2-7; D may be TRBD1 or TRBD2 (5 bases each). The sequence was obtained from a man younger than 35 who received the YFV17D yellow fever vaccine. CDR3 protein: CASSLNPGPYEQYV. The CDR3 DNA reads as TGTGCCAGCAGCTTAAACCCGGGACCTTACGAGCAGTACGTC.